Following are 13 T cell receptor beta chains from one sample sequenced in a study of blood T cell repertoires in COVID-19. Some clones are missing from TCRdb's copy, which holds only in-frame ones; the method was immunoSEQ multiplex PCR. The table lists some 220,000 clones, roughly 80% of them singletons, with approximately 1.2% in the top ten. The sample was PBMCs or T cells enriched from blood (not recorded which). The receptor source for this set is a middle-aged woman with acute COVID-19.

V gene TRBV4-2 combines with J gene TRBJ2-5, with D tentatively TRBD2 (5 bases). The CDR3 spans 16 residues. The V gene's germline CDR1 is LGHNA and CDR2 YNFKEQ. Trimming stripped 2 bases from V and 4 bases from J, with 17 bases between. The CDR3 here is CASSQNPFEGAETQYF. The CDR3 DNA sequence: TGTGCCAGCAGCCAAAACCCTTTTGAGGGCGCAGAGACCCAGTACTTC.

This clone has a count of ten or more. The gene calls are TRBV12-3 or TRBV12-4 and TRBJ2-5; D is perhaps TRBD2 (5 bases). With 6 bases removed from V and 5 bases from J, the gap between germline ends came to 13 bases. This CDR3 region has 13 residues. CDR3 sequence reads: CASSLTRWETQYF. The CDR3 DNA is TGTGCCAGCAGCCTCACTAGATGGGAGACCCAGTACTTC.

This chain's CDR3 is CSGTGYEQYF. Written as DNA, the CDR3 is TGCAGCGGGACAGGGTACGAGCAGTACTTC. The rearrangement uses TRBV29-1 and TRBJ2-7; 8 bases are a match to TRBD1. From germline, CDR1 is SQVTM and CDR2 ANQGSEA. The CDR3 totals 10 residues. Trimming at V came to 7 bases and at J to 4 bases, leaving 0 bases not matched to a gene.

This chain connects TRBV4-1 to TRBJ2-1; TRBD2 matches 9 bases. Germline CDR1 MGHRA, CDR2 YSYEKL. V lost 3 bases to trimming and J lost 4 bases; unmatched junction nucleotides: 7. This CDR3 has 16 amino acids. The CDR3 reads CASSQAGTSPYNEQFF. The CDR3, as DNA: TGCGCCAGCAGCCAGGCCGGGACTAGCCCATACAATGAGCAGTTCTTC.

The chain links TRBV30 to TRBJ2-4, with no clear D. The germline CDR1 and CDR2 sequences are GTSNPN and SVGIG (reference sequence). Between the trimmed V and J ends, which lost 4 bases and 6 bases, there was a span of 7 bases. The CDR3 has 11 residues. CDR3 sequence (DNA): TGTGCCTGGAAACAGTTAAACATTCAGTACTTC. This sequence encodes CAWKQLNIQYF.

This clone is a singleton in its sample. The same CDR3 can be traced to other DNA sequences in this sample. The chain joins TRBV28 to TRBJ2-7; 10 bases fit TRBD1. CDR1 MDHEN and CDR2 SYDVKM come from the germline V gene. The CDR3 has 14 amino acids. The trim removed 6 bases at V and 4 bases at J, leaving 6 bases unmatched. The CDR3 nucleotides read TGTGCCAGCAGCTCCGGGACAGGGGCTTACGAGCAGTACTTC. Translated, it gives CASSSGTGAYEQYF.

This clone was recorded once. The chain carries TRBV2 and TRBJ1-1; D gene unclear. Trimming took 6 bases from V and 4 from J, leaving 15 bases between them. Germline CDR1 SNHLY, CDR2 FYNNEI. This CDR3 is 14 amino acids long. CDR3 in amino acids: CASRGAGRGTEAFF. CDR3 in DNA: TGTGCCAGCAGGGGAGCCGGGCGGGGCACTGAAGCTTTCTTT.

The CDR3 DNA sequence: TGTGCCAGCAGCTTCGACAGGGATCAGCCCCAGCATTTT. Its protein is CASSFDRDQPQHF. The V call is TRBV7-2, the J call TRBJ1-5, with TRBD1 matching over 7 bases. Germline V gene lookup returns CDR1 SGHTA and CDR2 FQGNSA. The CDR3 sequence is 13 residues long. Trimming removed 3 bases from V and 5 bases from J; junction bases left unmatched: 1.

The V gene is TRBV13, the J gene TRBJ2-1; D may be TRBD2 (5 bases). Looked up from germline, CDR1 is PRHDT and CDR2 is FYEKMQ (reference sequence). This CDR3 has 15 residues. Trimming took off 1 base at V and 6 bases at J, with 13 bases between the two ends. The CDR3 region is CASSLASGSTNEQFF. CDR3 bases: TGTGCCAGCAGCTTAGCTAGTGGGAGTACCAATGAGCAGTTCTTC.

For the CDR3, the DNA is TGTGCCAGCAGTGCACTCCCTACTAGGTTTGAGCAGTACTTC. This codes for CASSALPTRFEQYF. The V gene is TRBV28, the J gene TRBJ2-7; TRBD2 might be the D (5 bases). The germline CDR1 and CDR2 sequences are MDHEN and SYDVKM. V lost 5 bases, J lost 7 bases, and 18 bases lay in between. This CDR3 comprises 14 residues.

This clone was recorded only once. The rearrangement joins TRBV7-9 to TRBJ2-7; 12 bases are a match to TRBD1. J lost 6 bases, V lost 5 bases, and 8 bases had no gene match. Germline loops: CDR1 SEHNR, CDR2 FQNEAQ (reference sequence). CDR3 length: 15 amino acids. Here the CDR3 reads CASSNWGQGASEQYF. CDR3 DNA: TGTGCCAGCAGCAACTGGGGACAGGGGGCTTCCGAGCAGTACTTC.

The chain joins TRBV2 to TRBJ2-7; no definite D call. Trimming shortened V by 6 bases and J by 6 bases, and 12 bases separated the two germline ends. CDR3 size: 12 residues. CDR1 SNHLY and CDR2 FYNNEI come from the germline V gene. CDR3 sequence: CASRKERREQYF. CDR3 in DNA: TGTGCCAGCAGAAAGGAGCGTCGCGAGCAGTACTTC.

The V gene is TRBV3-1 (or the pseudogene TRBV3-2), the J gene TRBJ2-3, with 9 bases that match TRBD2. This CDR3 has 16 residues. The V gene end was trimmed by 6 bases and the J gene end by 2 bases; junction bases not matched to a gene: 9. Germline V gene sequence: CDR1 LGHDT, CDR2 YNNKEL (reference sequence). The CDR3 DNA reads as TGTGCCAGCAGAGCGAGCGGGGGGAGAAACACAGATACGCAGTATTTT. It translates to CASRASGGRNTDTQYF.